The 25 T cell receptor beta chains listed next were all sequenced from one sample in a study of cytomegalovirus exposure and HLA in healthy donors. PCR employed 60 Vbeta and 13 Jbeta primers. The protocol was immunoSEQ multiplex PCR, while the TCRdb copy is restricted to in-frame clones and leaves out a portion. The sample has 150,000 to 200,000 clones; 77% are singletons. Sequenced input: PBMCs. The receptors shown here come from a female donor in good health and CMV-seronegative.

This rearrangement joins TRBV11-2 to TRBJ1-2; 7 positions match TRBD1. Looked up from germline, CDR1 is SGHAT and CDR2 is FQNNGV. The junction had 8 bases not matched to a gene; V was cut back by 4 bases and J by 6 bases. This CDR3 spans 14 amino acids. The CDR3 is CASSSTPTGNGYTF. In nucleotides, the CDR3 is TGTGCCAGCAGCTCAACCCCGACAGGGAATGGCTACACCTTC.

This chain joins TRBV9 and TRBJ2-3; maybe TRBD1 (6 bases). Germline V gene sequence: CDR1 SGDLS, CDR2 YYNGEE. Trimming took off 0 bases at V and 6 bases at J, with 8 bases between the two ends. This CDR3 region has 13 residues. CDR3 protein: CASSVVRGDTQYF. The CDR3 DNA sequence: TGTGCCAGCAGCGTAGTGAGGGGGGATACGCAGTATTTT.

This chain connects TRBV6-5 to TRBJ1-2; 10 positions agree with TRBD1. The ends lost 6 bases at V and 6 bases at J; junction bases unmatched: 10. The CDR3 is 15 amino acids. Germline loops: CDR1 MNHEY, CDR2 SVGAGI. CDR3 sequence: CASSRPGQGRNGYTF. CDR3 coding DNA: TGTGCCAGCAGCCGTCCGGGACAGGGGAGGAATGGCTACACCTTC.

This chain links TRBV5-4 with TRBJ2-7, with TRBD2 matching over 7 bases. The V gene end was trimmed by 0 bases and the J gene end by 2 bases; junction bases not matched to a gene: 5. The CDR3 length is 15 residues. Per the germline V gene, CDR1 is SGHNT and CDR2 is YYREEE (reference sequence). DNA for the CDR3: TGTGCCAGCAGCTTGGAACTAGCGCCTACCTACGAGCAGTACTTC. Its translation: CASSLELAPTYEQYF.

The count of this clone is one. The chain recombines TRBV27 with TRBJ1-5; D unclear. Trimming cost V 3 bases and J 4 bases, with 7 bases left between them. There are 13 residues in the CDR3. The germline V gene encodes CDR1 MNHEY and CDR2 SMNVEV (reference sequence). DNA for the CDR3: TGTGCCAGCAGTTTCTCGACTAATCAGCCCCAGCATTTT. Translating it yields CASSFSTNQPQHF.

This clone was found a few times. This chain joins TRBV30 and TRBJ2-3, with TRBD1 matching over 7 bases. Trimming cost V 5 bases and J 8 bases; bases outside gene matches: 10. Germline CDR1 is GTSNPN and CDR2 is SVGIG (reference sequence). CDR3 length: 13 residues. The CDR3 bases are TGTGCCTGGGGGGGAACAGGGGAAGGTACGCAGTATTTT. The encoded protein is CAWGGTGEGTQYF.

J is TRBJ2-3 and V is TRBV18; 9 positions match TRBD2. Losses at the gene ends were 2 bases for V and 3 bases for J; bases not matched to a gene: 6. This CDR3 region has 16 residues. Germline V gives CDR1 KGHSH, CDR2 LQKENI. The CDR3 is CASSPIAGDATDTQYF. CDR3 sequence (DNA): TGTGCCAGCTCACCAATAGCGGGAGATGCGACAGATACGCAGTATTTT.

This rearrangement joins TRBV6-1 to TRBJ2-7, with D possibly matching TRBD2 (6 bases). CDR1 MNHNS and CDR2 SASEGT come from the germline V gene. V was clipped by 4 bases and J by 2 bases, with 12 bases between them. The CDR3 runs to 14 residues. The CDR3 nucleotides are TGTGCCAGCAGTGGGGACTTAGGCACCTACGAGCAGTACTTC. The encoded protein is CASSGDLGTYEQYF.

The chain couples TRBV5-6 to TRBJ2-1; no clear D. The CDR3 sequence is 11 residues long. Germline CDR1 SGHDT, CDR2 YYEEEE. V shed 1 base and J shed 9 bases, with 5 bases lying between them. CDR3 sequence reads: CASSLYGEQFF. In DNA form, the CDR3 reads TGTGCCAGCAGCTTGTACGGTGAGCAGTTCTTC.

J is TRBJ2-3 and V is TRBV29-1; 7 bases are a match to TRBD1. With V trimmed by 4 bases and J by 4 bases, 14 bases remained unmatched. This CDR3 contains 16 residues. The germline V gene has CDR1 SQVTM and CDR2 ANQGSEA. The CDR3, as DNA: TGCAGCGTTGTAGATAGGAAGGGGGCAAGAGCAGATACGCAGTATTTT. It translates to CSVVDRKGARADTQYF.

V is TRBV19 and J is TRBJ1-1, with unresolved D. The CDR3 spans 13 residues. Germline loops: CDR1 LNHDA, CDR2 SQIVND (reference sequence). Trimming took 3 bases from V and 1 from J, leaving 6 bases between them. CDR3 coding DNA: TGTGCCAGTAGTATCCGGGAGAACACTGAAGCTTTCTTT. The encoded protein is CASSIRENTEAFF.

This clone was detected only a few times. The CDR3 DNA sequence: TGCAGCGTTGTGTGGACAGGGGATGTCTCCTACGAGCAGTACTTC. It translates to CSVVWTGDVSYEQYF. The chain is built from TRBV29-1 and TRBJ2-7, with 9 bases identical to TRBD1. This CDR3 spans 15 amino acids. CDR1 is SQVTM, CDR2 ANQGSEA, per germline. V was pared by 4 bases and J by 0 bases, with 7 bases of the junction left unmatched.

The V gene is TRBV18, the J gene TRBJ1-1, with 11 bases identical to TRBD1. The CDR3 covers 15 residues. Germline V gene data show CDR1 as KGHSH and CDR2 as LQKENI. The trim removed 8 bases at V and 0 bases at J, leaving 5 bases unmatched. In DNA form, the CDR3 reads TGTGCCAGCCACCGGACAGGGGGCATGAACACTGAAGCTTTCTTT. The encoded protein is CASHRTGGMNTEAFF.

The rearrangement links TRBV5-6 to TRBJ1-1; D gene ambiguous. This CDR3 comprises 16 residues. V was cut by 0 bases and J by 3 bases, with 15 bases left in between. Germline CDR1 is SGHDT and CDR2 is YYEEEE. CDR3 bases: TGTGCCAGCAGCTTGGTTTTTTCCTGGCTCCACACTGAAGCTTTCTTT. This translates into CASSLVFSWLHTEAFF.

The chain couples TRBV19 to TRBJ1-3; TRBD1 is a possible D gene (6 bases). Germline CDR1 reads LNHDA; CDR2 reads SQIVND (reference sequence). Trimming took off 5 bases at V and 0 bases at J, with 11 bases between the two ends. CDR3 length equals 15 residues. CDR3: CASSLDRPSGNTIYF. The CDR3 nucleotides are TGTGCCAGTAGTCTCGACAGGCCCTCTGGAAACACCATATATTTT.

This clone was picked up a small number of times. The chain joins TRBV28 to TRBJ1-1, with 8 bases lining up with TRBD1. Per germline, CDR1 MDHEN and CDR2 SYDVKM. The CDR3 totals 14 residues. The ends lost 3 bases at V and 3 bases at J; junction bases unmatched: 3. This CDR3 is CASSFLGQDTEAFF. Here the CDR3 DNA reads TGTGCCAGCAGTTTTTTGGGACAGGACACTGAAGCTTTCTTT.

The rearrangement uses TRBV9 and TRBJ2-1; 9 bases are shared with TRBD2. This CDR3 is built from 16 residues. V shed 4 bases, J shed 10 bases, and the junction held 15 bases outside the gene matches. Germline V gene data show CDR1 as SGDLS and CDR2 as YYNGEE. CDR3: CASSPRRASGIWEQFF. As DNA, the CDR3 is TGTGCCAGCAGCCCCAGGAGGGCTAGCGGGATATGGGAGCAGTTCTTC.

The chain recombines TRBV5-5 with TRBJ2-7, with 7 bases aligning to TRBD1. The V gene end was trimmed by 0 bases and the J gene end by 3 bases; junction bases not matched to a gene: 3. Germline CDR1 SGHKS, CDR2 YYEKEE (reference sequence). The CDR3 is made up of 14 amino acids. Here the CDR3 reads CASSLESGGYEQYF. The CDR3 nucleotides read TGTGCCAGCAGCTTGGAGTCAGGGGGCTACGAGCAGTACTTC.

J is TRBJ1-1 and V is TRBV27, with a weak D call TRBD1 (5 bases). The germline CDR1 and CDR2 sequences are MNHEY and SMNVEV (reference sequence). The CDR3 consists of 16 residues. The V gene lost 0 bases and the J gene lost 5 bases, with 16 bases spanning the gap. Written as DNA, the CDR3 is TGTGCCAGCAGTTTATCTGGGGGAGGTTCCTGGACTGAAGCTTTCTTT. Translated, it gives CASSLSGGGSWTEAFF.

V and J are TRBV28 and TRBJ2-7; D gene unclear. The V end was cut by 6 bases, the J end by 2 bases, with 11 bases between. The CDR3 is 13 residues long. Germline V gene sequence: CDR1 MDHEN, CDR2 SYDVKM. In nucleotides, the CDR3 is TGTGCCAGCAGAGTTCCGCTAGCCTACGAGCAGTACTTC. Translation gives CASRVPLAYEQYF.

The V call is TRBV27, the J call TRBJ2-1; 7 bases line up with TRBD2. Losses at the gene ends were 5 bases for V and 2 bases for J; bases not matched to a gene: 6. The CDR3 totals 15 residues. Germline lookup yields CDR1 MNHEY and CDR2 SMNVEV (reference sequence). The CDR3 loop is CASSPREVAYNEQFF. CDR3 nucleotides: TGTGCCAGCAGTCCCCGGGAGGTCGCCTACAATGAGCAGTTCTTC.

The V call is TRBV27, the J call TRBJ1-4; no clear D gene. Trimming cost V 6 bases and J 2 bases, with 13 bases left between them. The CDR3 contains 15 residues. CDR1 and CDR2 from the germline V gene are MNHEY and SMNVEV (reference sequence). The CDR3, as DNA: TGTGCCAGCAGCTTGTACGGGTCGACTAATGAAAAACTGTTTTTT. This encodes CASSLYGSTNEKLFF. Complete variable domain (other parts from reference TRBV27 and TRBJ1-4): EAQVTQNPRYLITVTGKKLTVTCSQNMNHEYMSWYRQDPGLGLRQIYYSMNVEVTDKGDVPEGYKVSRKEKRNFPLILESPSPNQTSLYFCASSLYGSTNEKLFFGSGTQLSVL.

The V call is TRBV5-1, the J call TRBJ2-5, with TRBD2 identical over 13 bases. In germline, CDR1 is SGHRS, CDR2 YFSETQ. V shed 7 bases and J 4 bases; nucleotides not matched to a gene: 13. The CDR3 extends over 17 amino acids. CDR3 in amino acids: CASSGTSGRAMAETQYF. The CDR3 nucleotides read TGCGCCAGCTCAGGCACTAGCGGGAGGGCCATGGCAGAGACCCAGTACTTC. The variable domain in full, completed from reference TRBV5-1 and TRBJ2-5, reads KAGVTQTPRYLIKTRGQQVTLSCSPISGHRSVSWYQQTPGQGLQFLFEYFSETQRNKGNFPGRFSGRQFSNSRSEMNVSTLELGDSALYLCASSGTSGRAMAETQYFGPGTRLLVL.

The V and J genes are TRBV9 and TRBJ1-2; D remains ambiguous. Germline CDR1 reads SGDLS; CDR2 reads YYNGEE. The V and J ends lost 4 bases and 1 base respectively, with 17 bases between them. CDR3 size: 16 residues. The CDR3: CASSQFNSAYNYGYTF. The CDR3 region has the DNA TGTGCCAGCAGCCAATTTAACAGTGCCTATAACTATGGCTACACCTTC.

This clone was found a few times. The rearrangement uses TRBV12-5 and TRBJ1-1; 8 bases agree with TRBD1. Per germline, CDR1 LGHNT and CDR2 FRNRAP. The CDR3 spans 16 residues. V shed 0 bases and J 4 bases; nucleotides not matched to a gene: 7. CDR3 sequence (DNA): TGTGCTAGTGGTTTGGTTACCACAGGGGGGGGCACTGAAGCTTTCTTT. The encoded protein is CASGLVTTGGGTEAFF.